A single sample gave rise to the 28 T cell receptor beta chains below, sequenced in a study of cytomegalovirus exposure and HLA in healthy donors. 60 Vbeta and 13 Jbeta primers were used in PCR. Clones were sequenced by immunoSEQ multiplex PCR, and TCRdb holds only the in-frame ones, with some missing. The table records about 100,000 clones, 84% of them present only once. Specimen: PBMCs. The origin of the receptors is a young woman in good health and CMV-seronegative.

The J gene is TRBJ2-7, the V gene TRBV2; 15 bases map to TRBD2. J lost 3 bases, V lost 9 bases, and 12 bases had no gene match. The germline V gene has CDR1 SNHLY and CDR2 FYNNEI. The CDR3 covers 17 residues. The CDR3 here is CASLLGGLAGGHYEQYF. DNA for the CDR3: TGTGCCAGTCTACTTGGCGGACTAGCGGGGGGGCACTACGAGCAGTACTTC.

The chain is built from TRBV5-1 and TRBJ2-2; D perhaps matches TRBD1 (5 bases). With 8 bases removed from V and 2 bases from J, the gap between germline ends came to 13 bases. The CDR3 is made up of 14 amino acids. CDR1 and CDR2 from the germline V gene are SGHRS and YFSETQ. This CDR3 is CASQGLFNTGELFF. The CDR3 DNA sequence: TGCGCCAGTCAGGGATTGTTCAACACCGGGGAGCTGTTTTTT.

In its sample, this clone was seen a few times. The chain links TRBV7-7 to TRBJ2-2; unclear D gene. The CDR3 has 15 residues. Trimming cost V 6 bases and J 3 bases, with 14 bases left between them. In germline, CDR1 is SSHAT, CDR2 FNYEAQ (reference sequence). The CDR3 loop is CASSPSPSDTGELFF. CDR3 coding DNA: TGTGCCAGCAGTCCTTCCCCGTCGGACACCGGGGAGCTGTTTTTT.

The CDR3 spells CASSQAIENYEQYF. DNA of the CDR3: TGCGCCAGCAGCCAAGCAATAGAAAACTACGAGCAGTACTTC. This chain uses TRBV4-3 with TRBJ2-7; D call uncertain. Germline-derived CDR1 and CDR2 are LGHNA and YSLEER. The length of the CDR3 is 14 residues. Between the trimmed V and J ends, which lost 1 base and 3 bases, there was a span of 10 bases.

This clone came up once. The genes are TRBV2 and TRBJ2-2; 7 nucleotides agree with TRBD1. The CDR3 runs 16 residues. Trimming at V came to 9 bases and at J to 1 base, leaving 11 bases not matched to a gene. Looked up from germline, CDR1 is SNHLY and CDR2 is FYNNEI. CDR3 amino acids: CASSPQGVLNTGELFF. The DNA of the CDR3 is TGTGCCAGTTCACCCCAGGGGGTATTGAACACCGGGGAGCTGTTTTTT.

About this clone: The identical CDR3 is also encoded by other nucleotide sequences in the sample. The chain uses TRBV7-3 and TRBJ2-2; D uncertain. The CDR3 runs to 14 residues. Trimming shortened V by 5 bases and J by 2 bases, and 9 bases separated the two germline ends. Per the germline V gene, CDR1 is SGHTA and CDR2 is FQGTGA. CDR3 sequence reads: CASSLYSNTGELFF. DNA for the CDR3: TGTGCCAGCAGCCTATACAGCAACACCGGGGAGCTGTTTTTT.

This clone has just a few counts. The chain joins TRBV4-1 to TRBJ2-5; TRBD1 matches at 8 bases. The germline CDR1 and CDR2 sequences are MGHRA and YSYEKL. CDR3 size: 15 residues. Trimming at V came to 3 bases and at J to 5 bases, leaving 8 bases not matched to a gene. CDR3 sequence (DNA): TGCGCCAGCAGCCAGGCTCAGGGGGCAGCGGAGACCCAGTACTTC. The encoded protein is CASSQAQGAAETQYF.

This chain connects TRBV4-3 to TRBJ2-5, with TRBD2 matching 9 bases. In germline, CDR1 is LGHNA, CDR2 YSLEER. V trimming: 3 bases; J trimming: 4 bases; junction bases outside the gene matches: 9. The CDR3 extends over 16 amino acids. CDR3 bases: TGCGCCAGCAGCCATGGTAGCGGGAGACGGAGAGAGACCCAGTACTTC. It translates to CASSHGSGRRRETQYF.

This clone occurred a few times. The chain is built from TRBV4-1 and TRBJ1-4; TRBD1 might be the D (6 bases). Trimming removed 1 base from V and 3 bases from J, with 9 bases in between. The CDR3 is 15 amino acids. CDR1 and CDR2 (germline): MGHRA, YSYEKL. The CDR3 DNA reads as TGCGCCAGCAGCCAAGGGGCAGGGGCTAATGAAAAACTGTTTTTT. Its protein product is CASSQGAGANEKLFF.

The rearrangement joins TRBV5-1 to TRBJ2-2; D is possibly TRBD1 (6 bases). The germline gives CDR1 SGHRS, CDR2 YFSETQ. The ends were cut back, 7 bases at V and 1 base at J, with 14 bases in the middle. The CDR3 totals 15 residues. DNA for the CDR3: TGCGCCAGCCATTGGTCGACAGGGAACACCGGGGAGCTGTTTTTT. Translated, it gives CASHWSTGNTGELFF.

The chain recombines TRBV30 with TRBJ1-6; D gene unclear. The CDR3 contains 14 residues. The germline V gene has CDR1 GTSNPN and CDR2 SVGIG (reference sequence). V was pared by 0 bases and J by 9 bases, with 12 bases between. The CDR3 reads CAWSVTAGASPLHF. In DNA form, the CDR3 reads TGTGCCTGGAGTGTAACGGCTGGAGCTTCACCCCTCCACTTT.

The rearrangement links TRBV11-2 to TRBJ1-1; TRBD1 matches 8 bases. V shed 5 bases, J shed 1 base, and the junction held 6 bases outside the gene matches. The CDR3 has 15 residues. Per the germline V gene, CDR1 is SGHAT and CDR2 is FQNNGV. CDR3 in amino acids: CASSPRRGQNTEAFF. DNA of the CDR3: TGTGCCAGCAGCCCCCGCAGGGGGCAGAACACTGAAGCTTTCTTT.

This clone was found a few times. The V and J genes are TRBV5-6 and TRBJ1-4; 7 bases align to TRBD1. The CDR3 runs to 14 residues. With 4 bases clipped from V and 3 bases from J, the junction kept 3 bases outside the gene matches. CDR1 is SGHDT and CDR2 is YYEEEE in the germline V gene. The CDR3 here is CASSIRGANEKLFF. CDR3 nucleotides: TGTGCCAGCAGCATCAGGGGGGCTAATGAAAAACTGTTTTTT.

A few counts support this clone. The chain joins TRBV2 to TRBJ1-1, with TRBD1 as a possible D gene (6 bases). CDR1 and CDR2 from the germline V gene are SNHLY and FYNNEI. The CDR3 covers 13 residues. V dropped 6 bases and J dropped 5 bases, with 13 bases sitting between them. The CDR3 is CASRPGTTTEAFF. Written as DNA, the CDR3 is TGTGCCAGCAGGCCTGGGACAACGACTGAAGCTTTCTTT.

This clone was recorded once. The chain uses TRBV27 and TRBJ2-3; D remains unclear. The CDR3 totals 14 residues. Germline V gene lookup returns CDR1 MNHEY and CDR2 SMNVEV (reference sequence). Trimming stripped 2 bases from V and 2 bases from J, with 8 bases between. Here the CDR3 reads CASSLGGSTDTQYF. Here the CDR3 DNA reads TGTGCCAGCAGTTTAGGCGGATCCACAGATACGCAGTATTTT.

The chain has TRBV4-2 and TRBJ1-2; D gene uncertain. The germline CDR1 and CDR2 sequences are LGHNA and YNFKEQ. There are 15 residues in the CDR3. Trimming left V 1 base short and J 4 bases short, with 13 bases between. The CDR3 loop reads CASSQGAGIGYGYTF. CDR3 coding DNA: TGTGCCAGCAGCCAAGGGGCAGGAATAGGCTATGGCTACACCTTC.

The CDR3 DNA is TGTGCCAGCAGTCCCGGAATAGGGGCATCCTACAATGAGCAGTTCTTC. Protein sequence: CASSPGIGASYNEQFF. The genes are TRBV28 and TRBJ2-1, with a weak D call TRBD1 (5 bases). The CDR3 extends over 16 amino acids. Deletions cut 5 bases from V and 1 base from J, with 15 bases between. The germline V gene has CDR1 MDHEN and CDR2 SYDVKM.

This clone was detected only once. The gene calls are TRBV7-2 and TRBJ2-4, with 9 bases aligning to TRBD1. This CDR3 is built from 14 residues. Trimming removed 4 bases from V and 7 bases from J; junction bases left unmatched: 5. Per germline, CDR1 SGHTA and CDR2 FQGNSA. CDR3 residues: CASSSRGQGNIQYF. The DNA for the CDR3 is TGTGCCAGCAGCTCCCGAGGACAGGGGAACATTCAGTACTTC.

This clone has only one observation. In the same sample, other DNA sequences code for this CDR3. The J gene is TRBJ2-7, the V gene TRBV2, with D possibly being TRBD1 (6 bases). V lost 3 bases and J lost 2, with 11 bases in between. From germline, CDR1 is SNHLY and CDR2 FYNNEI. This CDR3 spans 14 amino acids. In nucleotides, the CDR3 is TGTGCCAGCAGTGAGCAGGGGAGTACCTACGAGCAGTACTTC. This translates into CASSEQGSTYEQYF.

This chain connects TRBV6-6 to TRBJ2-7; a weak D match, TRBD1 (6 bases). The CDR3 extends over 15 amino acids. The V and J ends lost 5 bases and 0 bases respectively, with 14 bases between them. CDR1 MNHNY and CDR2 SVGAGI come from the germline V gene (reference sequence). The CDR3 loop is CASSGAATGSYEQYF. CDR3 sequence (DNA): TGTGCCAGCAGTGGAGCCGCGACAGGCTCCTACGAGCAGTACTTC.

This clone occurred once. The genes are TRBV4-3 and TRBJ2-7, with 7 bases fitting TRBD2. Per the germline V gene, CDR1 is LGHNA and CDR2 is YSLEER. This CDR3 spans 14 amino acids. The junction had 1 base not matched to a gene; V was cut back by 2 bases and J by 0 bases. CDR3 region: CASSQTSASYEQYF. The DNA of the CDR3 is TGCGCCAGCAGCCAAACTAGCGCCTCCTACGAGCAGTACTTC.

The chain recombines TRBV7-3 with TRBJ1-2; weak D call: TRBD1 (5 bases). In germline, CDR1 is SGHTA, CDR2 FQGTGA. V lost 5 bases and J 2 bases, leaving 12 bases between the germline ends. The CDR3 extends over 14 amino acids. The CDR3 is CASSQGILNYGYTF. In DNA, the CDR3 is TGTGCCAGCAGCCAGGGAATCCTGAACTATGGCTACACCTTC.

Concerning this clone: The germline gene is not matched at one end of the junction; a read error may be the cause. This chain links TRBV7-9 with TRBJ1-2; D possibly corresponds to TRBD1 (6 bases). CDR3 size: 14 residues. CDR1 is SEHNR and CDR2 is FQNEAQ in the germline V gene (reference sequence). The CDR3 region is CSSSFGDTNYGYTF. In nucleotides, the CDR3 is TGTTCCAGCAGCTTTGGGGACACTAACTATGGCTACACCTTC.

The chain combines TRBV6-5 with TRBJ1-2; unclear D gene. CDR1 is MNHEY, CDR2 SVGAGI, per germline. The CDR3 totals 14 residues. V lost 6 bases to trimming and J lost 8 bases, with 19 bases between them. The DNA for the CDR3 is TGTGCCAGCAGCAACGGCGTCGGCGGTGGGGGCTACACCTTC. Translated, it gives CASSNGVGGGGYTF.

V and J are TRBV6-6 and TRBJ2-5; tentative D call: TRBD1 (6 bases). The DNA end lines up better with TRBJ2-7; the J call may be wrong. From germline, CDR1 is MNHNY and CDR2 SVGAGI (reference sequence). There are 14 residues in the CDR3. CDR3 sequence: CASSTRDIPYEQYF. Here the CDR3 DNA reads TGTGCCAGCAGTACAAGGGACATTCCCTACGAGCAGTACTTC.

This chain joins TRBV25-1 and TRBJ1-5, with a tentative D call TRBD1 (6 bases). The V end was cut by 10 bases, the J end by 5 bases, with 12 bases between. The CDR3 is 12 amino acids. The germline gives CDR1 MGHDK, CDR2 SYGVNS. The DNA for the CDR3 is TGTGCCACTGGGGCAGGGGATCAGCCCCAGCATTTT. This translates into CATGAGDQPQHF.

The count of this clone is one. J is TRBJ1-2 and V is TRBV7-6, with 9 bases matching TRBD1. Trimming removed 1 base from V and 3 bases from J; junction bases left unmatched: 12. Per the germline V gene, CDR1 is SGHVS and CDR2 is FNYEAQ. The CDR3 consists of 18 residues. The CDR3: CASSLGIGEQGADYGYTF. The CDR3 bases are TGTGCCAGCAGCTTAGGGATCGGAGAACAGGGGGCCGACTATGGCTACACCTTC.

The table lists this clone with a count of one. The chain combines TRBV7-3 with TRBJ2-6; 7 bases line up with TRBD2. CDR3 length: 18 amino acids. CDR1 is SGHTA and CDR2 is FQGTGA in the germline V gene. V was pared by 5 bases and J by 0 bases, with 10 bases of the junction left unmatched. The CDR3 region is CASSPKMGGSSGANVLTF. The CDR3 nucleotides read TGTGCCAGCAGCCCAAAAATGGGAGGGAGCTCTGGGGCCAACGTCCTGACTTTC. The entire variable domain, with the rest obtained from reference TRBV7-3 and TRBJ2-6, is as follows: GAGVSQTPSNKVTEKGKYVELRCDPISGHTALYWYRQSLGQGPEFLIYFQGTGAADDSGLPNDRFFAVRPEGSVSTLKIQRTERGDSAVYLCASSPKMGGSSGANVLTFGAGSRLTVL.